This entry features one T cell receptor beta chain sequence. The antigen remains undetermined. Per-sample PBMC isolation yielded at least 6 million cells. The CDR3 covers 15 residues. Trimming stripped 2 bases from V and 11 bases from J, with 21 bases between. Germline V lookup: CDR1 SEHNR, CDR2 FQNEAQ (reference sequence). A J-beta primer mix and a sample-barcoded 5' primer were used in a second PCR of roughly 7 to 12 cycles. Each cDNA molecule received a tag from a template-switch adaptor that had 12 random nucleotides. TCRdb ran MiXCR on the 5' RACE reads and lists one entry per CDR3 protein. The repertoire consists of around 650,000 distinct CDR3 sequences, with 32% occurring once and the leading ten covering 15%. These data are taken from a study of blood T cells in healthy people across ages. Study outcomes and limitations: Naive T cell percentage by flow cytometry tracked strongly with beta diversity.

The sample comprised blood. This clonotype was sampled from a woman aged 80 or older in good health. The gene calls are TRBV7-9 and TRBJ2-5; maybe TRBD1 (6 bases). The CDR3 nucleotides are TGTGCCAGCAGCTTACGGCAGGGGATTAACAATGAGCAGTACTTC. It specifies CASSLRQGINNEQYF.